These 9 T cell receptor beta chains share one sample of origin, sequenced in a study of blood T cells in healthy people across ages. The use of a sample-barcoded 5' primer and a J-beta primer mix characterized a second PCR of about 6 to 12 cycles. From the 5' RACE reads, TCRdb called clonotypes with MiXCR, one entry per CDR3 protein. The sample consists of more than 1 million distinct CDR3 sequences, more than 35% of them appearing once. The sequencing sample was made of blood. The receptors come from a woman aged 55-70 years in good health.

This clonotype was detected a few times. The rearrangement uses TRBV9 and TRBJ2-2; D is possibly TRBD2 (6 bases). V lost 3 bases and J lost 6, with 15 bases in between. The germline CDR1 and CDR2 sequences are SGDLS and YYNGEE. The CDR3 length is 15 residues. CDR3: CASSDGTPRPGELFF. DNA for the CDR3: TGTGCCAGCAGCGACGGGACTCCAAGGCCCGGGGAGCTGTTTTTT.

The chain is built from TRBV14 and TRBJ2-5; no firm D call. This CDR3 is 13 amino acids long. The germline gives CDR1 SGHDN, CDR2 FVKESK. V lost 3 bases, J lost 2 bases, and 7 bases lay in between. The CDR3 protein is CASSHVGQETQYF. In nucleotides, the CDR3 is TGTGCCAGCAGCCACGTCGGACAAGAGACCCAGTACTTC.

This clonotype was seen a few times. The V and J genes are TRBV25-1 and TRBJ2-4; 8 nucleotides agree with TRBD2. The DNA end lines up better with TRBJ2-5; the J call may be wrong. Germline values: CDR1 MGHDK, CDR2 SYGVNS. The CDR3 loop spans 14 amino acids. CDR3 in amino acids: CASASTRGGETQYF. The DNA of the CDR3 is TGTGCCAGCGCTTCGACCCGGGGGGGAGAGACCCAGTACTTC.

V and J are TRBV24-1 and TRBJ2-3; 12 bases fit TRBD2. The germline gives CDR1 KGHDR, CDR2 SFDVKD. This CDR3 is built from 16 residues. V shed 4 bases, J shed 6 bases, and the junction held 7 bases outside the gene matches. In DNA form, the CDR3 reads TGTGCCACCAGTGACCCCACGACTAGCGGGAGTGATACGCAGTATTTT. Its protein product is CATSDPTTSGSDTQYF.

This sequence joins TRBV7-9 and TRBJ2-5, with TRBD1 identical over 12 bases. The J call is doubtful: the DNA matches TRBJ2-7 better. This CDR3 is 15 amino acids long. The germline CDR1 and CDR2 sequences are SEHNR and FQNEAQ (reference sequence). The CDR3 DNA reads TGTGCCAGCAGCTTAGGGGACAGGGGGCTTGACGAGCAGTACTTC. Amino acids: CASSLGDRGLDEQYF.

This clonotype was seen a handful of times. This rearrangement joins TRBV7-2 to TRBJ2-5; D not resolved. The ends were cut back, 1 base at V and 4 bases at J, with 10 bases in the middle. The CDR3 totals 14 residues. Per germline, CDR1 SGHTA and CDR2 FQGNSA. The DNA for the CDR3 is TGTGCCAGCAGCTTAGTTCCCAGCTTAGAGACCCAGTACTTC. It encodes CASSLVPSLETQYF.

The table lists this clonotype with a few counts. CDR3 nucleotide sequence: TGTGCCAGCAGCCAGGACTTACTGGCCTACGAGCAGTACTTC. It is translated as CASSQDLLAYEQYF. The chain employs TRBV4-2 and TRBJ2-7; weak D call: TRBD2 (5 bases). This CDR3 has 14 residues. Deletions cut 3 bases from V and 2 bases from J, with 11 bases between. Germline loops: CDR1 LGHNA, CDR2 YNFKEQ.

The chain uses TRBV20-1 and TRBJ2-3; 10 bases are a match to TRBD2. The V and J ends lost 6 bases and 1 base, in that order; junction bases with no gene match: 7. Germline loops: CDR1 DFQATT, CDR2 SNEGSKA (reference sequence). The CDR3 contains 15 residues. The CDR3 protein is CSAKREGLRTDTQYF. The CDR3 coding sequence is TGCAGTGCAAAGCGGGAGGGCCTGCGCACAGATACGCAGTATTTT.

The table lists this clonotype with a few counts. V is TRBV27 and J is TRBJ1-6; D gene unclear. Trimming took off 5 bases at V and 4 bases at J, with 9 bases between the two ends. CDR1 is MNHEY and CDR2 is SMNVEV in the germline V gene (reference sequence). This CDR3 has 14 amino acids. In DNA form, the CDR3 reads TGTGCCAGCAGTCCCCCCTTATATAATTCACCCCTCCACTTT. It yields the protein CASSPPLYNSPLHF.